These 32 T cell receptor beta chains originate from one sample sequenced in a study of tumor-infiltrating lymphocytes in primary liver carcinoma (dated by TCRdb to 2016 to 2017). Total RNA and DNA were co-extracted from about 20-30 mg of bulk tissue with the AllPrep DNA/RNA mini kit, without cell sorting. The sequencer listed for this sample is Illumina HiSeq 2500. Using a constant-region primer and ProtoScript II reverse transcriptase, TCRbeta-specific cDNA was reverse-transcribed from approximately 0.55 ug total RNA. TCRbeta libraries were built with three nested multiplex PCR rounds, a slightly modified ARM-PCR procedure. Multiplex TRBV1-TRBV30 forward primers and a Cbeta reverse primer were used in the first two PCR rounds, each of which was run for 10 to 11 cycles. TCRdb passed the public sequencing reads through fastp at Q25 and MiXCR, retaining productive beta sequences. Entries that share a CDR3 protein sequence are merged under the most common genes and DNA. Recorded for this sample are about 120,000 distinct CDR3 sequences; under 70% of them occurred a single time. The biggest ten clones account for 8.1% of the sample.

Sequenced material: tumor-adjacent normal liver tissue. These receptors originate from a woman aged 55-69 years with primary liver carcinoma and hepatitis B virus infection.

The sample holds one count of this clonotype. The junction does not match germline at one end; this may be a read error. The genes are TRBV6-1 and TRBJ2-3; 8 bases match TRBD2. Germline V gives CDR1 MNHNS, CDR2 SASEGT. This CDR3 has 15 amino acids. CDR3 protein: CTSSTRVGRADTQYF. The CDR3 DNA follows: TGTACCAGCAGTACCCGGGTCGGGAGGGCAGATACGCAGTATTTT.

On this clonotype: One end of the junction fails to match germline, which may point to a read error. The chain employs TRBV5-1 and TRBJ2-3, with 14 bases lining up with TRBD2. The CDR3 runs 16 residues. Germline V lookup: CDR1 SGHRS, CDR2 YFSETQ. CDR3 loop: CPSSTGTSGSTDTHYF. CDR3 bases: TGCCCCAGCAGCACCGGGACTAGCGGGAGCACAGATACGCATTATTTT.

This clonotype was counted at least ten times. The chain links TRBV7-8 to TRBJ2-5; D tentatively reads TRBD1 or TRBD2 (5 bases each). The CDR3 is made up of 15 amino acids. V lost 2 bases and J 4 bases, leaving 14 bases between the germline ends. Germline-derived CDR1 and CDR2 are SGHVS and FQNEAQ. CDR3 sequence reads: CASSLPSRGAETQYF. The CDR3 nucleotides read TGTGCCAGCAGCTTACCCTCTCGAGGGGCAGAGACCCAGTACTTC. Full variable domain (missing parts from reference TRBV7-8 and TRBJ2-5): GAGVSQSPRYKVAKRGQDVALRCDPISGHVSLFWYQQALGQGPEFLTYFQNEAQLDKSGLPSDRFFAERPEGSVSTLKIQRTQQEDSAVYLCASSLPSRGAETQYFGPGTRLLVL.

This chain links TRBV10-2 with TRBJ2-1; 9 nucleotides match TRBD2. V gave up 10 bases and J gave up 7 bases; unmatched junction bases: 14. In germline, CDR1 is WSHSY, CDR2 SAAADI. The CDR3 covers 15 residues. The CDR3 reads CANTRTSEGSNEQFF. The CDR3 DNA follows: TGCGCCAATACTCGGACTAGCGAGGGCTCTAATGAGCAGTTCTTC.

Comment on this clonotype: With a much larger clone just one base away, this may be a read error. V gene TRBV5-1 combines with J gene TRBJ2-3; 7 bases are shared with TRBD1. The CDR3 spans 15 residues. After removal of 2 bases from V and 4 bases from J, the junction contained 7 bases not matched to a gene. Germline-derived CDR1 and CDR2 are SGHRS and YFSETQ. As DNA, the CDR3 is TGCGCCAGCAGCTTCAGAGGGGGCATCGCAGATACGCAGTATTTT. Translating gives CASSFRGGIADTQYF.

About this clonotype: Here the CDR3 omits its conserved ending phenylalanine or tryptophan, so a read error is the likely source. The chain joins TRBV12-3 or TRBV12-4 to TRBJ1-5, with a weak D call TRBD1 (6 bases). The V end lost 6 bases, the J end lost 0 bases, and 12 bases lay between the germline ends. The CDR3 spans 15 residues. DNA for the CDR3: TGTGCCAGCAGCGGGGGCCTTTATAGCAATCAGCCCCAGCATATT. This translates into CASSGGLYSNQPQHI.

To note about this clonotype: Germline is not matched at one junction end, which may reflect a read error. The CDR3 protein is CASSLEGVSTHYF. In nucleotides, the CDR3 is TGCGCCAGCAGCTTGGAAGGGGTTTCGACCCACTACTTC. The rearrangement joins TRBV5-1 to TRBJ2-5, with D perhaps TRBD1 (5 bases). This CDR3 region has 13 residues. CDR1 is SGHRS and CDR2 is YFSETQ in the germline V gene.

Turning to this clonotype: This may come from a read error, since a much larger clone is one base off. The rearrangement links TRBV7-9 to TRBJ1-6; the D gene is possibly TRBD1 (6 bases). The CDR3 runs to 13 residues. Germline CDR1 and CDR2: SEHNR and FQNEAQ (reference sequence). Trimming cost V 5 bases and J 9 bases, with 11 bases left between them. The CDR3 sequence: CASSPRQASPLHF. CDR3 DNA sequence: TGTGCCAGCAGCCCCAGACAGGCTTCACCCCTCCACTTT. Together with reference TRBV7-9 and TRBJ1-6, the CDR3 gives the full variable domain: DTGVSQNPRHKITKRGQNVTFRCDPISEHNRLYWYRQTLGQGPEFLTYFQNEAQLEKSRLLSDRFSAERPKGSFSTLEIQRTEQGDSAMYLCASSPRQASPLHFGNGTRLTVT.

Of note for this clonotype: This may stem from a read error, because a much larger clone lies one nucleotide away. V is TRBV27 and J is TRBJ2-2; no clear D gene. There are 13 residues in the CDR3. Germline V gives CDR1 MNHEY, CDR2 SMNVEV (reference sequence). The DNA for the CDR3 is TGTGCCAGCAGTTATGCGAACACCTGGGAGCTGTTTTTT. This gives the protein CASSYANTWELFF.

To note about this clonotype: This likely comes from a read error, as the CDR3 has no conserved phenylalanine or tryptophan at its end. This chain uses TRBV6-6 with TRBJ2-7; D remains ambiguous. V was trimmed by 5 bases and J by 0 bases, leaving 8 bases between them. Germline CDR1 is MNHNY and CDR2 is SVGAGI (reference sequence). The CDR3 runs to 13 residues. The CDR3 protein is CASSRAGSYEQYI. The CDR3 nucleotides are TGTGCCAGCAGTAGGGCCGGCTCCTACGAGCAGTACATC.

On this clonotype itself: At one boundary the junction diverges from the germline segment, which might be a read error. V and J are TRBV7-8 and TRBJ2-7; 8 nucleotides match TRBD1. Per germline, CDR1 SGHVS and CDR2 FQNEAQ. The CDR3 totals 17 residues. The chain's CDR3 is CASSLPGQGGSSYVQYF. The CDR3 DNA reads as TGTGCCAGCAGCCTACCAGGACAGGGTGGAAGTTCCTACGTGCAGTACTTC.

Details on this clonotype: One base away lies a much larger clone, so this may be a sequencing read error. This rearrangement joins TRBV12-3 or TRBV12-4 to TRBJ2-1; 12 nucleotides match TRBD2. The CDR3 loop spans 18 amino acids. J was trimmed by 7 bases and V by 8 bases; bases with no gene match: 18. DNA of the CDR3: TGTGCCAGCGGTTCGGCTAGCGGGAGGGCCAACGGAAGGAATGAGCAGTTCTTC. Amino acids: CASGSASGRANGRNEQFF.

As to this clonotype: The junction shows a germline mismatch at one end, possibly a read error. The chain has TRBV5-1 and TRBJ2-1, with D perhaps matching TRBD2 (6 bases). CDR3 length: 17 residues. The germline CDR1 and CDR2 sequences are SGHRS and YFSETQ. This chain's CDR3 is CASSLGVMGGSYNGQFF. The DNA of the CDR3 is TGCGCCAGCAGCTTGGGGGTTATGGGGGGTTCCTACAATGGGCAGTTCTTC.

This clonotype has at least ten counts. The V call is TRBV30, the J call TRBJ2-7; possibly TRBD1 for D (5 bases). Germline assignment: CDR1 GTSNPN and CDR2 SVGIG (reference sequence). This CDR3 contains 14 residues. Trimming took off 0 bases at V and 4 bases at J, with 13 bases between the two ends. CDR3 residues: CAWSVFWGGYEQYF. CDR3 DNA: TGTGCCTGGAGTGTATTTTGGGGCGGATACGAGCAGTACTTC.

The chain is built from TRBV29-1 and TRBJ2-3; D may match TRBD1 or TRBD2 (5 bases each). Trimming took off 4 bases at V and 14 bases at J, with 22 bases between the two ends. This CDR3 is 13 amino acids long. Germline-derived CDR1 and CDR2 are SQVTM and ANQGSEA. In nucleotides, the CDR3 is TGCAGCGTTGGGGATCCACCGGGACGCTACTTGTATTTT. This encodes CSVGDPPGRYLYF.

The CDR3 here is CASSGASGRTTTFYEQYF. The CDR3 region has the DNA TGTGCCAGCAGCGGGGCCAGCGGGAGGACCACGACGTTTTACGAGCAGTACTTC. J is TRBJ2-7 and V is TRBV28; 9 bases are shared with TRBD2. The V gene's germline CDR1 is MDHEN and CDR2 SYDVKM. The CDR3 has 18 residues. Losses at the gene ends were 6 bases for V and 4 bases for J; bases not matched to a gene: 19.

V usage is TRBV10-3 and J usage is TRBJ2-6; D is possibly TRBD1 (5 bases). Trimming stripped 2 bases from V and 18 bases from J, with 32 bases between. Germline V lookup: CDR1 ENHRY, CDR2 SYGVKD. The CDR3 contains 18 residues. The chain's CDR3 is CAISESTAGRSGANIPTF. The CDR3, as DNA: TGTGCCATCAGTGAGAGTACGGCTGGTAGATCTGGGGCCAACATCCCGACTTTC.

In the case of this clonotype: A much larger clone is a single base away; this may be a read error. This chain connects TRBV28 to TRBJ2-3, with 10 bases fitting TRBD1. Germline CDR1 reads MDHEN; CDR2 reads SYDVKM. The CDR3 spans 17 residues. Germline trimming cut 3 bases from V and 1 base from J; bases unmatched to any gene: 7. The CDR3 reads CASSLWTGGGGTDTQYF. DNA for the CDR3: TGTGCCAGCAGTTTGTGGACAGGGGGAGGAGGCACAGATACGCAGTATTTT.

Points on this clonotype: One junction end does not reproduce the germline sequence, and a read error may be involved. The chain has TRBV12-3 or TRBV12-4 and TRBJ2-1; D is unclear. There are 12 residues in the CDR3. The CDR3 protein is CTSSRAHNEQFF. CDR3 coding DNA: TGTACCAGCAGCCGGGCCCACAATGAGCAGTTCTTC.

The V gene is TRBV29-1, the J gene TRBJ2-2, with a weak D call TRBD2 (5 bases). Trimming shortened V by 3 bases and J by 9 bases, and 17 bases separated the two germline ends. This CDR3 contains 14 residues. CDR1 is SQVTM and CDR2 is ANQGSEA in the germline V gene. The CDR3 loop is CSVDEGKGSRELFF. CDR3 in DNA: TGCAGCGTTGACGAGGGAAAGGGATCGAGGGAGCTGTTTTTT.

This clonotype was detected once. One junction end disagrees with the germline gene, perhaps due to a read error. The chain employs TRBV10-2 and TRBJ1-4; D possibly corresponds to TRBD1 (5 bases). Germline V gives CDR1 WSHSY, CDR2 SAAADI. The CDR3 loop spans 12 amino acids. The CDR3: CASSNDSQKLIF. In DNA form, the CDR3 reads TGCGCCAGCAGTAATGACAGCCAAAAACTGATTTTT.

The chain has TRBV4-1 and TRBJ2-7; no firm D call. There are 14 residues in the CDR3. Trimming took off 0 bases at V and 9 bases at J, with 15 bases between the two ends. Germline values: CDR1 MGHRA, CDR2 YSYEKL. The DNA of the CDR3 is TGCGCCAGCAGCCAAGATACTTGGGTCTTCGGGCAGTACTTC. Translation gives CASSQDTWVFGQYF.

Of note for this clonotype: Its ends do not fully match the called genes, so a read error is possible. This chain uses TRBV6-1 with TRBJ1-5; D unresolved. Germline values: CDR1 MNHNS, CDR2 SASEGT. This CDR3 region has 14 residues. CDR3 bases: TGTGCAAGCAGTGATTCAGGCCGGAATCGGCCCCAGCATTTT. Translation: CASSDSGRNRPQHF.

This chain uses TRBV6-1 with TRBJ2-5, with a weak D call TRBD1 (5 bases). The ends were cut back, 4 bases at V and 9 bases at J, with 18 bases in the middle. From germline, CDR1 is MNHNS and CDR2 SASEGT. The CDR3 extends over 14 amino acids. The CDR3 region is CASSVGDTKGAQYF. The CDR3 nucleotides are TGTGCCAGCAGTGTGGGTGACACCAAAGGGGCCCAGTACTTC.

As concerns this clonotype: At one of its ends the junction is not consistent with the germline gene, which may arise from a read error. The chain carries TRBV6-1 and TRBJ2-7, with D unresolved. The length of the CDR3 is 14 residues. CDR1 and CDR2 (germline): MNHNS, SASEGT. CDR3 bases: TGTGCCAGCAAGAGAGATGGACCCCCATACGGGCAGTACTTC. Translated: CASKRDGPPYGQYF.

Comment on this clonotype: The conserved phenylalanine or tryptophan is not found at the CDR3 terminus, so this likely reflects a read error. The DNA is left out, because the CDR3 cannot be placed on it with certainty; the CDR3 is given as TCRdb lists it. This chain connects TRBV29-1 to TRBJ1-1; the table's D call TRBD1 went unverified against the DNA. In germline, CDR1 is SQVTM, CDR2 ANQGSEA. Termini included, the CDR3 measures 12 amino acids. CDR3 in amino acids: CSVESGDTETFL.

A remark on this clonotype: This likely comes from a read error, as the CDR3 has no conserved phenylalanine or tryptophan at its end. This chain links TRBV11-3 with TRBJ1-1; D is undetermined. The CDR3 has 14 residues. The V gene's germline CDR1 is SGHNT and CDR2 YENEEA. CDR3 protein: CASGLTSLNTEAFL. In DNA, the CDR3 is TGCGCCAGCGGCTTGACCTCATTGAACACTGAAGCTTTCCTT.

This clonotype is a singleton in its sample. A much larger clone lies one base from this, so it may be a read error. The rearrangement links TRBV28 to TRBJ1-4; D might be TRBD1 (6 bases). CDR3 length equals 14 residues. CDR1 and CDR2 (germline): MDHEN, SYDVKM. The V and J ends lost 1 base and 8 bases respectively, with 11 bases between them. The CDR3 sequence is CASSLYRDREKLFF. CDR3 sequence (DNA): TGTGCCAGCAGTTTATACAGGGATCGGGAAAAACTGTTTTTT. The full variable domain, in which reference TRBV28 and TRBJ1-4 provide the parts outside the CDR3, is DVKVTQSSRYLVKRTGEKVFLECVQDMDHENMFWYRQDPGLGLRLIYFSYDVKMKEKGDIPEGYSVSREKKERFSLILESASTNQTSMYLCASSLYRDREKLFFGSGTQLSVL.

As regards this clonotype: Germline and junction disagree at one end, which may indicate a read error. Here the CDR3 DNA reads TGCGTCAGCAGCCCGCGACAGGGGCCCTACAATGATCAGTTCTTC. It translates to CVSSPRQGPYNDQFF. This chain connects TRBV7-8 to TRBJ2-1; 8 positions agree with TRBD1. The germline V gene has CDR1 SGHVS and CDR2 FQNEAQ. The CDR3 has 15 amino acids.

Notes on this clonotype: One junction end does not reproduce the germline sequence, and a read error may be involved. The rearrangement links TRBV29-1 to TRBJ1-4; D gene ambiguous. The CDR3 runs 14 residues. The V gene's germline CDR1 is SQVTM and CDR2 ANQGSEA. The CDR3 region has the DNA TGCAGCGTTGGCTGTCGTAACAGTAATGAAAAACTGGTTTTT. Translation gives CSVGCRNSNEKLVF.

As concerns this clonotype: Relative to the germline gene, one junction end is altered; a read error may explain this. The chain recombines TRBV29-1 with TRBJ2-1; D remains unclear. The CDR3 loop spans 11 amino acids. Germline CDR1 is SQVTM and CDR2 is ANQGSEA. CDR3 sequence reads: CNVEVFNELFF. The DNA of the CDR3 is TGCAACGTTGAAGTTTTTAATGAGCTGTTCTTC.

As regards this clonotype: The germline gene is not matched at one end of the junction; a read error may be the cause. As DNA, the CDR3 is TGTGCCAGCAATGAAAATGAGAACACTGAAGCTTTCTTT. Protein sequence: CASNENENTEAFF. The chain employs TRBV6-1 and TRBJ1-1; the D is unclear. In germline, CDR1 is MNHNS, CDR2 SASEGT. The CDR3 spans 13 residues.